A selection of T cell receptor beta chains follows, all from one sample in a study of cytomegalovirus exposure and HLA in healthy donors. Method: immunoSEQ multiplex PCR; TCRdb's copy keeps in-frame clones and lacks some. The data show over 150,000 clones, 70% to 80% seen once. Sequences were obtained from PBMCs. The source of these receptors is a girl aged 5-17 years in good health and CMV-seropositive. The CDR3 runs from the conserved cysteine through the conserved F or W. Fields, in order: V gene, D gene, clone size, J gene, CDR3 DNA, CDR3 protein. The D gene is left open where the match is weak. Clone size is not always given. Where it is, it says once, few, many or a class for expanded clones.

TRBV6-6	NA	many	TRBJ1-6	TGTGCCACCCTCGGGGGGGACCTCCACTTT	CATLGGDLHF
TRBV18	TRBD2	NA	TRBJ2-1	TGTGCCAGCTCACCCGGATCGGGGAGGGGATCCTACAATGAGCAGTTCTTC	CASSPGSGRGSYNEQFF
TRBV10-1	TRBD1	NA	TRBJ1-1	TGCGCCAGCAGTAACCAGGGGGCGACCACTGAAGCTTTCTTT	CASSNQGATTEAFF
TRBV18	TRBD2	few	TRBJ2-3	TGTGCCAGCTCACTCGGGACTAGCGGAACGGATACGCAGTATTTT	CASSLGTSGTDTQYF
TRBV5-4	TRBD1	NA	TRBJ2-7	TGTGCCAGCAGCTCGGACAGGACAGGGCCGATCGAGCAGTACTTC	CASSSDRTGPIEQYF
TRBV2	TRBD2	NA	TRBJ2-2	TGTGCCAGCAGTGTAGCGGGGGGGTCCACCGGGGAGCTGTTTTTT	CASSVAGGSTGELFF
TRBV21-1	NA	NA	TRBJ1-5	TGTGCCAGCAGCAAAGAACAGGGGGCAGGGCAGCCCCAGCATTTT	CASSKEQGAGQPQHF
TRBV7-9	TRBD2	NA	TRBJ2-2	TGTGCCAGCAGCCCACTAGCGGGGTCCGGCGGGGAGCTGTTTTTT	CASSPLAGSGGELFF
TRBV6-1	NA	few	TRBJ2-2	TGTGCCAGCAGGACGGGACTCTTGAACACCGGGGAGCTGTTTTTT	CASRTGLLNTGELFF
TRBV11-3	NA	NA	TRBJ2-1	TGTGCCAGCAGCTCTTATTACAATGAGCAGTTCTTC	CASSSYYNEQFF
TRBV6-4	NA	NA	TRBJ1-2	TGTGCCAGCAGTGACTCGCCAGGAACCTTTACCGGCTACACCTTC	CASSDSPGTFTGYTF
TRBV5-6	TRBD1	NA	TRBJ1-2	TGTGCCAGCAGCACTCCAGGGGGTGGCTACACCTTC	CASSTPGGGYTF
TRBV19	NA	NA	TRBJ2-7	TGTGCCAGCGGGGGGCTCTACGAGCAGTACTTC	CASGGLYEQYF
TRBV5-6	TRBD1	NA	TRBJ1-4	TGTGCCAGCCGGGACAGAGGGGAAAAACTGTTTTTT	CASRDRGEKLFF
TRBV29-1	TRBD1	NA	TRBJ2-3	TGCAGCGTTGGTTCGGGACAGCAGTCTAGCACAGATACGCAGTATTTT	CSVGSGQQSSTDTQYF
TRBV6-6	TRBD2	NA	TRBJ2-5	TGTGCCAGCAGCCCACCGGGGGGGGAGACCCAGTACTTC	CASSPPGGETQYF
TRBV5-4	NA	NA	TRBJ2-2	TGTGCCAGCAGCTTGGGGGCAGGTACCGGGGAGCTGTTTTTT	CASSLGAGTGELFF
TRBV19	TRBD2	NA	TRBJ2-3	TGTGCCAGTAGTTACGGGACTAGCGGAGCAGATACGCAGTATTTT	CASSYGTSGADTQYF
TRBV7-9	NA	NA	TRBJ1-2	TGTGCCAGCAGCTTAGACGCAGGGCCCAGCTATGGCTACACCTTC	CASSLDAGPSYGYTF
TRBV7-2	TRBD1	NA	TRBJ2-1	TGTGCCAGCAGCTTATCACAGGGGAGCTCCTACAATGAGCAGTTCTTC	CASSLSQGSSYNEQFF
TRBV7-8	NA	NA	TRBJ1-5	TGTGCCAGCAGCTTAGAGGAGGTCGGTAATCAGCCCCAGCATTTT	CASSLEEVGNQPQHF
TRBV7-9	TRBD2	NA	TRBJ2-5	TGTGCCAGCAGCCCGGGACTAGCGGGGGTATCGGGAGAGACCCAGTACTTC	CASSPGLAGVSGETQYF
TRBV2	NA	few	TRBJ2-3	TGTGCCAGCAGTCCCCGGACTAGCACAGATACGCAGTATTTT	CASSPRTSTDTQYF
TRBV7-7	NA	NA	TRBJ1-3	TGTGCCAGCAGCTTAGACTACGGATCTGGAAACACCATATATTTT	CASSLDYGSGNTIYF
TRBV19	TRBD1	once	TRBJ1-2	TGTGCCAGTAAACCACGGGACAGGGTCAAAGGTGGCTACACCTTC	CASKPRDRVKGGYTF
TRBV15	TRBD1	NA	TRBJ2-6	TGTGCCACCAGCGGGACAGGAAAGTCTGGGGCCAACGTCCTGACTTTC	CATSGTGKSGANVLTF